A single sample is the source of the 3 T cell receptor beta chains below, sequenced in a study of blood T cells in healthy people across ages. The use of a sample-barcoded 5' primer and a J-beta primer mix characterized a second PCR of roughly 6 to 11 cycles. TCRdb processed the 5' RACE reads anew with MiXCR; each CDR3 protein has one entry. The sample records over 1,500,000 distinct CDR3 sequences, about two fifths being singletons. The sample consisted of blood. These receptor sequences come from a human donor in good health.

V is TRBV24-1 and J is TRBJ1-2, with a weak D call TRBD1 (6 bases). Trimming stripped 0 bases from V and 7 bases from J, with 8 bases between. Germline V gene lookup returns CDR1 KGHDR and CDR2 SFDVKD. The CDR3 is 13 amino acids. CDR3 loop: CATSDLTGSGYTF. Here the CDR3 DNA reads TGTGCCACCAGTGATTTGACAGGGAGTGGCTACACCTTC.

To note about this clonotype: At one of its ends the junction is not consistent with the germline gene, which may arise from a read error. The CDR3 here is CASSLASGGSSEQYF. CDR3 bases: TGTGCCAGCAGCTTGGCTAGCGGGGGGTCCTCCGAGCAGTACTTC. This rearrangement joins TRBV5-5 to TRBJ2-7; 11 bases agree with TRBD2. This CDR3 is 15 amino acids long. Per the germline V gene, CDR1 is SGHKS and CDR2 is YYEKEE (reference sequence).

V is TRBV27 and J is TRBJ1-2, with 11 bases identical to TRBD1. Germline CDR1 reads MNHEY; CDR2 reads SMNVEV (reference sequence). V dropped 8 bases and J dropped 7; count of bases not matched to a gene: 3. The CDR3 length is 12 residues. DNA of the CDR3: TGTGCCAGCCGGACAGGGGGCTTTGGCTACACCTTC. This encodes CASRTGGFGYTF.